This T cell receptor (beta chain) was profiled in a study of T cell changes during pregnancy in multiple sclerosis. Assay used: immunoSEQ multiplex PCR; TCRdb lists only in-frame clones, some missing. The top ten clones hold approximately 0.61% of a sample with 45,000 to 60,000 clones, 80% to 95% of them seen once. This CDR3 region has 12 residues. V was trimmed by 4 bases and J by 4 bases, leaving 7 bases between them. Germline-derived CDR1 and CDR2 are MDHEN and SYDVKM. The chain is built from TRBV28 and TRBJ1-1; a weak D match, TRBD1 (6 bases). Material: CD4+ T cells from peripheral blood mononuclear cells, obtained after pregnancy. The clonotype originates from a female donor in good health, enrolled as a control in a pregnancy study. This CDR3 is CASSSQGTEAFF. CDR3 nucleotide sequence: TGTGCCAGCAGTTCACAGGGCACTGAAGCTTTCTTT.